Below, 13 T cell receptor beta chains from the same sample are listed, as sequenced in a study of a mutant IDH1 vaccine in newly diagnosed glioma. Profiled with immunoSEQ multiplex PCR; TCRdb holds only in-frame clones, not every one. Of around 30,000 clones in the sample, around 87% were seen once. Which antigens these TCRs recognize remains unknown. Time point of the sample: week 23, last vaccination. With topical imiquimod, each dose of the vaccine consisted of 300 ug of mutant IDH1 20-mer peptide. This material consisted of PBMCs, taken from a glioma patient whose treatment included an IDH1 peptide vaccine. Source of these receptors: a man aged 35 to 55 with glioma.

The chain carries TRBV9 and TRBJ2-1, with 8 bases identical to TRBD2. V shed 4 bases, J shed 7 bases, and the junction held 7 bases outside the gene matches. Germline CDR1 is SGDLS and CDR2 is YYNGEE. The CDR3 length is 14 residues. As DNA, the CDR3 is TGTGCCAGCAGCATTAGCGGGATATATAATGAGCAGTTCTTC. Protein sequence: CASSISGIYNEQFF.

In this sample, this clone turned up once. The chain links TRBV6-6 to TRBJ1-5, with D possibly being TRBD1 (5 bases). Germline CDR1 and CDR2: MNHNY and SVGAGI (reference sequence). The CDR3 covers 13 residues. Between the trimmed V and J ends, which lost 6 bases and 6 bases, there was a span of 12 bases. CDR3 protein: CASSQGVGQPQHF. CDR3 coding DNA: TGTGCCAGCAGCCAGGGAGTTGGTCAGCCCCAGCATTTT.

The chain recombines TRBV25-1 with TRBJ1-2; weak D call: TRBD1 (5 bases). Germline assignment: CDR1 MGHDK and CDR2 SYGVNS. The CDR3 runs 15 residues. V was pared by 2 bases and J by 4 bases, with 14 bases between. CDR3 DNA sequence: TGTGCCAGCAGTGAAAGGCAGGGCCGGGGCTATGGCTACACCTTC. Its protein is CASSERQGRGYGYTF.

The chain couples TRBV7-2 to TRBJ2-1; 10 nucleotides agree with TRBD2. V dropped 5 bases and J dropped 1; count of bases not matched to a gene: 2. Per germline, CDR1 SGHTA and CDR2 FQGNSA. This CDR3 has 15 residues. CDR3 coding DNA: TGTGCCAGCAGCCGAGCGGGAGGGTCCTACAATGAGCAGTTCTTC. It is translated as CASSRAGGSYNEQFF.

The chain has TRBV28 and TRBJ2-7; D is possibly TRBD1 or TRBD2 (6 bases each). CDR1 is MDHEN, CDR2 SYDVKM, per germline. This CDR3 contains 14 residues. Trimming stripped 4 bases from V and 4 bases from J, with 14 bases between. The chain's CDR3 is CASSSVGGRYEQYF. In DNA form, the CDR3 reads TGTGCCAGCAGTTCCGTCGGGGGCCGTTACGAGCAGTACTTC.

V and J are TRBV5-4 and TRBJ1-2; the match to TRBD1 covers 8 bases. The CDR3 is made up of 16 amino acids. Per germline, CDR1 SGHNT and CDR2 YYREEE (reference sequence). Trimming at V came to 3 bases and at J to 1 base, leaving 8 bases not matched to a gene. The CDR3 region has the DNA TGTGCCAGCAGCTCCGCCCGGGACAGGAGTAACTATGGCTACACCTTC. Translating it yields CASSSARDRSNYGYTF.

This chain links TRBV5-1 with TRBJ2-7, with D maybe TRBD1 (6 bases). Germline V lookup: CDR1 SGHRS, CDR2 YFSETQ. The germline V and J ends were trimmed by 1 base and 2 bases, with 16 bases remaining between them. This CDR3 is built from 16 residues. The DNA for the CDR3 is TGCGCCAGCAGCTTGCTTCGGAAAGGGGACACCTACGAGCAGTACGTC. Translation: CASSLLRKGDTYEQYV.

The chain carries TRBV9 and TRBJ1-3, with D tentatively TRBD1 (5 bases). Germline assignment: CDR1 SGDLS and CDR2 YYNGEE. The CDR3 has 15 residues. The V end was cut by 2 bases, the J end by 0 bases, with 9 bases between. The CDR3, as DNA: TGTGCCAGCAGCGTCGGGGGTTACTCTGGAAACACCATATATTTT. Its translation: CASSVGGYSGNTIYF.

The rearrangement joins TRBV2 to TRBJ2-1, with TRBD2 matching over 9 bases. The CDR3 extends over 13 amino acids. CDR1 and CDR2 from the germline V gene are SNHLY and FYNNEI. The V segment lost 4 bases and the J segment 7 bases; nucleotides outside the gene matches: 2. The CDR3 is CASSGRGGNEQFF. DNA for the CDR3: TGTGCCAGCAGTGGGCGGGGGGGGAATGAGCAGTTCTTC.

The V and J genes are TRBV19 and TRBJ2-3; D gene ambiguous. Germline CDR1 LNHDA, CDR2 SQIVND (reference sequence). The CDR3 extends over 15 amino acids. The germline V and J ends were trimmed by 0 bases and 2 bases, with 9 bases remaining between them. This CDR3 is CASSIEVQTTDTQYF. The CDR3 coding sequence is TGTGCCAGTAGTATAGAGGTACAGACCACAGATACGCAGTATTTT.

V is TRBV19 and J is TRBJ2-6; the D gene could be TRBD1 or TRBD2 (5 bases each). Germline CDR1 LNHDA, CDR2 SQIVND (reference sequence). V was clipped by 7 bases and J by 1 base, with 20 bases between them. The CDR3 length is 18 residues. The CDR3 bases are TGTGCCAGTACCCCTATAGCAGAGGGGCGTTCTGGGGCCAACGTCCTGACTTTC. Protein product: CASTPIAEGRSGANVLTF.

This chain joins TRBV7-9 and TRBJ1-5, with D tentatively TRBD1 (6 bases). This CDR3 has 15 amino acids. In germline, CDR1 is SEHNR, CDR2 FQNEAQ (reference sequence). V dropped 3 bases and J dropped 3 bases, with 12 bases sitting between them. The CDR3, as DNA: TGTGCCAGCAGCTTTTCCGGGACATACAATCAGCCCCAGCATTTT. As protein: CASSFSGTYNQPQHF.

V and J are TRBV30 and TRBJ2-2; a possible D gene is TRBD1 (5 bases). Germline V lookup: CDR1 GTSNPN, CDR2 SVGIG (reference sequence). CDR3 size: 12 residues. With 3 bases removed from V and 3 bases from J, the gap between germline ends came to 5 bases. The CDR3 sequence is CAWSRDTGELFF. The CDR3 nucleotides read TGTGCCTGGAGCAGGGACACCGGGGAGCTGTTTTTT.